The 20 T cell receptor beta chains below all came from one sample that was sequenced in a study of tissue T cells after allogeneic stem cell transplantation. Profiling relied on immunoSEQ multiplex PCR, and the TCRdb table lists in-frame clones only, not all of them. The table lists around 540 clones, about two thirds of them singletons, with approximately 6.9% in the top ten. Sequenced: liver tissue. The receptor set was obtained from a female BALB/c mouse in good health. The mice in this strain carry MHC haplotype H2-d.

Comments on this clone: The germline and genes are mouse ones. Read sequence stops 1 residue before the CDR3 end, and the germline J gene provides the missing end. The chain joins TRBV13-2 to TRBJ2-1; 10 bases agree with TRBD2. The CDR3 length is 15 residues. V trimming: 0 bases; J trimming: 3 bases; junction bases outside the gene matches: 0. Per the germline V gene, CDR1 is NNHNN and CDR2 is SYGAGS (reference sequence). The chain's CDR3 is CASGDGLGGYAEQFF. The sequenced part of the CDR3 DNA is TGTGCCAGCGGTGATGGACTGGGGGGCTATGCTGAGCAGTTC.

This clone has just a few counts. Mouse gene names apply. The read is 1 residue too short to cover the CDR3 end, so that end is filled in from the germline J gene. This chain joins TRBV2 and TRBJ2-1, with D perhaps TRBD2 (6 bases). CDR1 and CDR2 from the germline V gene are LGHNA and YSYQKL. V lost 0 bases, J lost 4 bases, and 7 bases lay in between. This CDR3 has 14 residues. CDR3 region: CASSQDWGYAEQFF. The CDR3 bases that were read are TGTGCCAGCAGCCAAGATTGGGGGTATGCTGAGCAGTTC.

This clone turned up a few times. The gene names given are mouse names. This CDR3 reads CASGHWGASYEQYF. The DNA read from the CDR3 is TGTGCCAGCGGGCACTGGGGGGCGTCCTATGAACAGTAC. The chain is built from TRBV13-2 and TRBJ2-7; 9 nucleotides agree with TRBD2. The read gets to within 1 residue of the CDR3 end, and the germline J gene fills in the rest. J lost 1 base, V lost 5 bases, and 4 bases had no gene match. The CDR3 totals 14 residues. Germline V gene data show CDR1 as NNHNN and CDR2 as SYGAGS (reference sequence).

Concerning this clone itself: Germline and genes here are mouse. The CDR3 is cut off 1 residue early in the read; its end comes from the germline J gene. V is TRBV13-2 and J is TRBJ2-5, with TRBD2 identical over 10 bases. The length of the CDR3 is 14 residues. The trim removed 3 bases at V and 6 bases at J, leaving 4 bases unmatched. The germline V gene encodes CDR1 NNHNN and CDR2 SYGAGS (reference sequence). The CDR3 sequence is CASGGGLGRDTQYF. Incomplete CDR3 DNA: TGTGCCAGCGGTGGGGGACTGGGGAGGGACACCCAGTAC.

About this clone itself: Gene names and germline refer to mouse. The CDR3 end is not reached by the read, which stops 1 residue before it; the germline J gene fills it in. This chain links TRBV29 with TRBJ2-1; 11 bases line up with TRBD1. Germline values: CDR1 MSHET, CDR2 SYDVDS. CDR3 size: 17 residues. J lost 3 bases, V lost 0 bases, and 4 bases had no gene match. CDR3 in amino acids: CASSLSRDRGFYAEQFF. Incomplete CDR3 DNA: TGTGCTAGCAGTTTATCCCGGGACAGGGGGTTCTATGCTGAGCAGTTC.

Points on this clone: The germline and genes are mouse ones. The CDR3 extends 1 residue past the end of the read, so its final part is completed from the germline J gene. The V and J genes are TRBV29 and TRBJ1-4, with 8 nucleotides matching TRBD1. This CDR3 is 16 amino acids long. Germline V CDR1 and CDR2: MSHET, SYDVDS. The V gene end was trimmed by 5 bases and the J gene end by 3 bases; junction bases not matched to a gene: 8. The part of the CDR3 DNA that was read is TGTGCTAGCAGTCCCGCCCCCAGGGGGCCCAACGAAAGATTATTT. Encoded protein: CASSPAPRGPNERLF. The whole CDR3 is CASSPAPRGPNERLFF. The entire variable domain, with the rest obtained from reference TRBV29 and TRBJ1-4, is as follows: DMKVTQMPRYLIKRMGENVLLECGQDMSHETMYWYRQDPGLGLQLIYISYDVDSNSEGDIPKGYRVSRKKREHFSLILDSAKTNQTSVYFCASSPAPRGPNERLFFGHGTKLSVL.

As concerns this clone: The gene symbols are mouse symbols. The CDR3 is cut off 1 residue early in the read; its end comes from the germline J gene. The chain combines TRBV13-2 with TRBJ1-6; D uncertain. TRBJ1-6 is noted as an ORF with a role that remains uncertain. V dropped 3 bases and J dropped 6 bases, with 10 bases sitting between them. The CDR3 covers 14 residues. The germline gives CDR1 NNHNN, CDR2 SYGAGS (reference sequence). The covered CDR3 bases are TGTGCCAGCGGTGTTCTGGACTTTAATTCGCCCCTCTAC. This gives the protein CASGVLDFNSPLY. The CDR3 as a whole reads CASGVLDFNSPLYF.

Notes on this clone: The gene names here belong to mouse. The read is 1 residue too short to cover the CDR3 end, so that end is filled in from the germline J gene. The J gene is TRBJ1-6, the V gene TRBV13-2, with 8 positions matching TRBD1. TRBJ1-6 is an open reading frame whose function is uncertain. V trimming: 3 bases; J trimming: 7 bases; junction bases outside the gene matches: 3. Germline V CDR1 and CDR2: NNHNN, SYGAGS (reference sequence). The CDR3 contains 14 residues. The part of the CDR3 DNA that was read is TGTGCCAGCGGTGTCAGGGGGCGAAATTCGCCCCTCTAC. This gives the protein CASGVRGRNSPLY. The CDR3 as a whole reads CASGVRGRNSPLYF.

With regard to this clone: Gene and germline names: mouse. The read is 1 residue too short to cover the CDR3 end, so that end is filled in from the germline J gene. This sequence joins TRBV31 and TRBJ1-2, with TRBD1 matching 9 bases. The CDR3 totals 13 residues. The V gene end was trimmed by 5 bases and the J gene end by 2 bases; junction bases not matched to a gene: 3. Germline-derived CDR1 and CDR2 are GKSSPN and SITVG. The sequenced part of the CDR3 DNA is TGTGCCTGGTCCGGGACAGGGAACTCCGACTACACC. Its protein product is CAWSGTGNSDYT. The CDR3 in full is CAWSGTGNSDYTF. The variable domain in full, completed from reference TRBV31 and TRBJ1-2, reads AQTIHQWPVAEIKAVGSPLSLGCTIKGKSSPNLYWYWQATGGTLQQLFYSITVGQVESVVQLNLSASRPKDDQFILSTEKLLLSHSGFYLCAWSGTGNSDYTFGSGTRLLVI.

To note about this clone: Here the gene names and germline are mouse. CDR3 DNA (partial): TGTGCCAGCGGTGGGACAGGAAAGAACTATGCTGAGCAGTTC. The encoded protein is CASGGTGKNYAEQF. The CDR3 in full is CASGGTGKNYAEQFF. The V call is TRBV13-2, the J call TRBJ2-1, with TRBD1 matching over 7 bases. The read terminates 1 residue ahead of where the CDR3 ends, so the germline J gene completes it. This CDR3 comprises 15 residues. Trimming took 3 bases from V and 1 from J; bases not matched to a gene: 4. CDR1 and CDR2 from the germline V gene are NNHNN and SYGAGS (reference sequence).

As for this clone: These gene names are mouse names. The read is 1 residue too short to cover the CDR3 end, so that end is filled in from the germline J gene. The V gene is TRBV20, the J gene TRBJ1-4; tentatively, D is TRBD1 (5 bases). Germline CDR1 GFQATS, CDR2 STVNSAI. V lost 0 bases and J 2 bases, leaving 10 bases between the germline ends. The CDR3 runs 15 residues. This CDR3 is CGARDGGVSNERLFF. The CDR3 bases that were read are TGTGGTGCTAGGGATGGAGGGGTGTCCAACGAAAGATTATTT.

In this sample, this clone turned up once. The gene names here belong to mouse. Sequencing ends 1 residue short of the CDR3 end; the germline J gene provides the rest. The chain couples TRBV13-2 to TRBJ2-5; no clear D. The V end was cut by 2 bases, the J end by 6 bases, with 4 bases between. The CDR3 loop spans 11 amino acids. In germline, CDR1 is NNHNN, CDR2 SYGAGS (reference sequence). The CDR3 spells CASGEIDTQYF. CDR3 bases read: TGTGCCAGCGGTGAGATTGACACCCAGTAC.

In its sample, this clone was seen once. Each gene name is a mouse one. The read gets to within 1 residue of the CDR3 end, and the germline J gene fills in the rest. The chain has TRBV5 and TRBJ1-1; D is unclear. V shed 2 bases and J shed 0 bases, with 7 bases lying between them. Germline CDR1 and CDR2: LGHNA and YNLKQL (reference sequence). The CDR3 extends over 14 amino acids. The CDR3 region is CASSQRQANTEVFF. The CDR3 bases that were read are TGTGCCAGCAGCCAAAGGCAAGCAAACACAGAAGTCTTC.

Points on this clone: The germline and genes are mouse ones. The CDR3 goes on 1 residue after the read ends, and that part is filled in from the germline J gene. The gene calls are TRBV20 and TRBJ2-7; the D gene is possibly TRBD2 (6 bases). The CDR3 is 12 amino acids. The ends were cut back, 2 bases at V and 3 bases at J, with 8 bases in the middle. Germline V gene sequence: CDR1 GFQATS, CDR2 STVNSAI. Partial CDR3 DNA: TGTGGTGCTAGGCCTGGGGACTATGAACAGTAC. It is translated as CGARPGDYEQY. The entire CDR3 sequence reads CGARPGDYEQYF.

In this sample, this clone turned up a few times. Gene names and germline refer to mouse. The CDR3 end is not reached by the read, which stops 1 residue before it; the germline J gene fills it in. The V gene is TRBV13-1, the J gene TRBJ2-7; 10 bases line up with TRBD2. Germline assignment: CDR1 NSHNY and CDR2 SYGAGN. Losses at the gene ends were 2 bases for V and 6 bases for J; bases not matched to a gene: 2. CDR3 length: 13 residues. The CDR3 sequence is CASSELGGIEQYF. The sequenced part of the CDR3 DNA is TGTGCCAGCAGTGAACTGGGGGGGATTGAACAGTAC.

This clone turned up a few times. Any gene name here is a mouse gene name. The read terminates 1 residue before the CDR3 end, so the remaining end is supplied by the germline J gene. The V gene is TRBV5, the J gene TRBJ2-7; 10 bases agree with TRBD2. Trimming removed 4 bases from V and 3 bases from J; junction bases left unmatched: 3. The CDR3 extends over 14 amino acids. CDR1 LGHNA and CDR2 YNLKQL come from the germline V gene (reference sequence). This CDR3 is CASSPRDWGYEQYF. CDR3 bases read: TGTGCCAGCAGCCCCCGGGACTGGGGCTATGAACAGTAC.

Notes on this clone: Mouse gene names apply. The sequence runs out 1 residue before the end of the CDR3; the remainder is reconstructed from the germline J gene. The genes are TRBV13-2 and TRBJ2-1, with D perhaps matching TRBD2 (6 bases). The CDR3 has 14 residues. Germline CDR1 NNHNN, CDR2 SYGAGS (reference sequence). V was shortened by 1 base and J by 1 base, with 6 bases between the two germline ends. The CDR3 sequence is CASGDLGNYAEQFF. The sequenced CDR3 bases are TGTGCCAGCGGTGATCTGGGGAACTATGCTGAGCAGTTC.

With regard to this clone: The genes are named according to mouse. The read halts 1 residue ahead of the CDR3 end, with the missing end drawn from the germline J gene. The V gene is TRBV13-2, the J gene TRBJ1-5, with D uncertain. The germline CDR1 and CDR2 sequences are NNHNN and SYGAGS (reference sequence). The CDR3 spans 13 residues. V lost 3 bases and J 5 bases, leaving 9 bases between the germline ends. The chain's CDR3 is CASGGAGDQAPLF. CDR3 DNA, as far as it was read: TGTGCCAGCGGTGGTGCAGGAGACCAGGCTCCGCTT.

Note on this clone: Gene names are mouse gene names. Read sequence stops 1 residue before the CDR3 end, and the germline J gene provides the missing end. The rearrangement joins TRBV13-2 to TRBJ2-5; 9 bases are a match to TRBD2. J gave up 6 bases and V 0 bases, and 8 bases lay outside the gene matches. The CDR3 is 16 amino acids. Germline V lookup: CDR1 NNHNN, CDR2 SYGAGS (reference sequence). The CDR3 sequence: CASGDAGGGQGDTQYF. CDR3 DNA, as far as it was read: TGTGCCAGCGGTGATGCTGGGGGGGGGCAGGGGGACACCCAGTAC.

This clone has a handful of counts. Any gene name here is a mouse gene name. The read ends 1 residue before the CDR3 terminus; that terminus is restored from the germline J gene. This rearrangement joins TRBV5 to TRBJ2-7; 10 bases map to TRBD2. Germline V gives CDR1 LGHNA, CDR2 YNLKQL (reference sequence). V shed 0 bases and J 3 bases; nucleotides not matched to a gene: 2. The CDR3 runs 15 residues. This CDR3 reads CASSQDHWGGYEQYF. CDR3 bases read: TGTGCCAGCAGCCAAGATCACTGGGGGGGCTATGAACAGTAC.